This paragraph reports one T cell receptor beta chain. This record comes from a study of beta chain features in type 1 diabetes. Germline V gene lookup returns CDR1 LNHNV and CDR2 YYDKDF (reference sequence). CDR3 length: 13 amino acids. V was shortened by 1 base and J by 12 bases, with 13 bases between the two germline ends. Expressed TCRB transcripts were sequenced because the isolated RNA had all been reverse transcribed beforehand. Naive, central memory and regulatory T cell samples averaged about 3.3 million immunoSEQ reads each. Data came from immunoSEQ multiplex PCR; TCRdb stores just in-frame clones and leaves some out. The sample carries 310,000 or so clones, 9.5% to 11% recorded once. Sorted populations were all over 98% pure.

The sample comprised naive CD4+ T cells from blood. V gene TRBV15 combines with J gene TRBJ1-5, with D maybe TRBD1 (5 bases). The TCR comes from a woman aged 25-40 years in good health. The CDR3 region has the DNA TGTGCCACCAGCAGAGCCCCCACAGGTAACCAGCATTTT. This translates into CATSRAPTGNQHF.